The 2 T cell receptor beta chains below come from one sample, sequenced in a study of shared clonotypes between healthy human individuals. Clones were read by immunoSEQ multiplex PCR, and TCRdb kept only the in-frame ones, dropping some. The data contain about 980,000 clones, 76% of them singletons. Sequenced: memory CD4+ T cells sorted from blood. As to subset: CD45RA-negative fraction. These receptors all stem from a man aged 18 to 29 in good health.

The V and J genes are TRBV7-2 and TRBJ2-1, with 7 bases that match TRBD2. V was clipped by 5 bases and J by 0 bases; unmatched bases: 7. Germline V CDR1 and CDR2: SGHTA, FQGNSA. This CDR3 comprises 16 residues. Here the CDR3 reads CASSPRGGSSYNEQFF. For the CDR3, the DNA is TGTGCCAGCAGCCCCCGCGGCGGGAGCTCCTACAATGAGCAGTTCTTC. The full variable domain, with the rest looked up from reference TRBV7-2 and TRBJ2-1, is GAGVSQSPSNKVTEKGKDVELRCDPISGHTALYWYRQSLGQGLEFLIYFQGNSAPDKSGLPSDRFSAERTGGSVSTLTIQRTQQEDSAVYLCASSPRGGSSYNEQFFGPGTRLTVL.

The V and J genes are TRBV15 and TRBJ1-1, with no clear D. The V gene's germline CDR1 is LNHNV and CDR2 YYDKDF (reference sequence). Trimming took off 1 base at V and 1 base at J, with 13 bases between the two ends. This CDR3 has 16 amino acids. CDR3 nucleotides: TGTGCCACCAGCAGAGGACCAGAATGGCCGAACACTGAAGCTTTCTTT. Amino acid sequence: CATSRGPEWPNTEAFF.